Below, 27 T cell receptor beta chains from the same sample are listed, as sequenced in a study of identical twins. TCRdb recomputed calls from the 5' RACE reads with MiXCR, one row per CDR3 protein. The sample has fewer than 900,000 distinct CDR3 sequences, about 20% seen once. The same sample was also studied in work on T cells expressing NK-cell markers.

The sample comprised PBMCs. These receptors were obtained from a woman between 18 and 29 years old in good health.

This clonotype was counted at least ten times. V is TRBV12-3 or TRBV12-4 and J is TRBJ1-6, with a weak D call TRBD1 (5 bases). This CDR3 region has 14 residues. V dropped 3 bases and J dropped 9 bases, with 12 bases sitting between them. This CDR3 is CASSFQGAGSPLHF. The CDR3 DNA reads TGTGCCAGCAGTTTCCAGGGTGCGGGTTCACCCCTCCACTTT.

This clonotype has more than one count but fewer than ten. The chain recombines TRBV2 with TRBJ1-4; TRBD1 might be the D (6 bases). CDR3 length equals 15 residues. V lost 7 bases and J lost 4, with 16 bases in between. Germline V gives CDR1 SNHLY, CDR2 FYNNEI. CDR3 DNA: TGTGCCAGCACTACGGGCCAGGGGAATAATGAAAAACTGTTTTTT. It codes for CASTTGQGNNEKLFF.

This clonotype was seen a handful of times. V gene TRBV6-4 combines with J gene TRBJ2-5; no clear D gene. This CDR3 is 13 amino acids long. In germline, CDR1 is MRHNA, CDR2 SNTAGT. V lost 5 bases and J 2 bases, leaving 9 bases between the germline ends. For the CDR3, the DNA is TGTGCCAGCAGTTCAGCGTGGCAAGAGACCCAGTACTTC. This gives the protein CASSSAWQETQYF.

The table lists this clonotype with a few counts. V gene TRBV15 combines with J gene TRBJ2-5; 8 bases are a match to TRBD2. Trimming cost V 1 base and J 2 bases; bases outside gene matches: 9. This CDR3 has 17 amino acids. Germline CDR1 LNHNV, CDR2 YYDKDF (reference sequence). CDR3 nucleotide sequence: TGTGCCACCAGCAGAGGGTGGGGCGCGGGGGGACAAGAGACCCAGTACTTC. Translated: CATSRGWGAGGQETQYF.

The gene calls are TRBV30 and TRBJ2-3; D not certain. Germline V gene data show CDR1 as GTSNPN and CDR2 as SVGIG (reference sequence). V gave up 8 bases and J gave up 7 bases, with 10 bases separating them. This CDR3 is 10 amino acids long. The CDR3 sequence: CAGGRHTQYF. The CDR3 nucleotides read TGTGCCGGCGGACGACATACGCAGTATTTT.

This chain joins TRBV6-2 or TRBV6-3 and TRBJ1-1, with D possibly matching TRBD1 (5 bases). V was cut by 7 bases and J by 6 bases, with 15 bases left in between. Germline CDR1 reads MNHEY; CDR2 reads SVGEGT. The length of the CDR3 is 13 residues. DNA for the CDR3: TGTGCCAGCAATAAGGCAGGGAAGGCTGAAGCTTTCTTT. It yields the protein CASNKAGKAEAFF.

The chain carries TRBV19 and TRBJ2-6, with D hard to call. CDR3 length: 17 amino acids. The germline V gene has CDR1 LNHDA and CDR2 SQIVND (reference sequence). Trimming stripped 2 bases from V and 0 bases from J, with 11 bases between. CDR3 nucleotide sequence: TGTGCCAGTAGTATATGGAAGGACCACTCTGGGGCCAACGTCCTGACTTTC. Protein: CASSIWKDHSGANVLTF.

This clonotype was picked up many times. V gene TRBV20-1 combines with J gene TRBJ2-7; a weak D match, TRBD2 (5 bases). Germline V CDR1 and CDR2: DFQATT, SNEGSKA (reference sequence). This CDR3 is built from 11 residues. Trimming shortened V by 3 bases and J by 2 bases, and 5 bases separated the two germline ends. CDR3 residues: CSARRAYEQYF. The CDR3 bases are TGCAGTGCTAGGAGGGCCTACGAGCAGTACTTC.

The V call is TRBV20-1, the J call TRBJ2-1; the D gene is possibly TRBD2 (6 bases). This CDR3 region has 15 residues. V was shortened by 5 bases and J by 5 bases, with 19 bases between the two germline ends. Germline CDR1 DFQATT, CDR2 SNEGSKA (reference sequence). The DNA for the CDR3 is TGCAGTGCTGAACGGAGGGGTTCAAGGCACAATGAGCAGTTCTTC. Protein sequence: CSAERRGSRHNEQFF.

The chain couples TRBV6-5 to TRBJ1-6; D is uncertain. The CDR3 is made up of 14 amino acids. Germline loops: CDR1 MNHEY, CDR2 SVGAGI. The V end was cut by 2 bases, the J end by 8 bases, with 10 bases between. CDR3 DNA sequence: TGTGCCAGCAGTTACCGGGAACGGGATTCACCCCTCCACTTT. This codes for CASSYRERDSPLHF.

The rearrangement joins TRBV20-1 to TRBJ2-3; TRBD2 matches 14 bases. CDR3 length: 16 amino acids. Germline trimming cut 4 bases from V and 4 bases from J; bases unmatched to any gene: 7. The germline gives CDR1 DFQATT, CDR2 SNEGSKA (reference sequence). CDR3 DNA sequence: TGCAGTGCTACAGGGACTAGCGGGAGTACAGCAGATACGCAGTATTTT. It is translated as CSATGTSGSTADTQYF.

The chain carries TRBV12-3 or TRBV12-4 and TRBJ1-1; unclear D gene. With 6 bases removed from V and 11 bases from J, the gap between germline ends came to 13 bases. The CDR3 loop spans 11 amino acids. Here the CDR3 DNA reads TGTGCCAGCAGGGGGTGGGGTAGGGCTTTCTTT. This gives the protein CASRGWGRAFF.

As for this clonotype: An end of the junction differs from the germline gene, which may be a read error. The rearrangement links TRBV7-9 to TRBJ2-4; 8 bases map to TRBD2. CDR3 length equals 11 residues. From germline, CDR1 is SEHNR and CDR2 FQNEAQ (reference sequence). The CDR3 DNA reads as TGTGCCAGCAGCTTAAGCGGGAGCCCCATCTTC. Amino acid sequence: CASSLSGSPIF.

The chain links TRBV20-1 to TRBJ2-1, with 14 bases identical to TRBD2. Germline V gene data show CDR1 as DFQATT and CDR2 as SNEGSKA (reference sequence). The trim removed 5 bases at V and 12 bases at J, leaving 9 bases unmatched. This CDR3 has 14 residues. CDR3 sequence (DNA): TGCAGTGCTGTAGGACTAGCGGGAGGAAGAGGGCAGTTCTTC. Translating gives CSAVGLAGGRGQFF.

This clonotype was detected a few times. The chain is built from TRBV21-1 and TRBJ2-7; whether TRBD2, the table's D call, matches the DNA was not checked. TRBV21-1 has pseudogene status. This CDR3 comprises 16 residues. The CDR3 protein is CASGCLAGDRHYEQYF. The CDR3 DNA reads as TGTGCCTCTGGATGCCTAGCGGGCGATCGTCACTACGAGCAGTACTTC.

The genes are TRBV20-1 and TRBJ2-5; no firm D call. This CDR3 has 12 amino acids. Germline V lookup: CDR1 DFQATT, CDR2 SNEGSKA (reference sequence). The V gene lost 4 bases and the J gene lost 5 bases, with 11 bases spanning the gap. CDR3 DNA: TGCAGTGCTATAAACTTTGCGGAGACCCAGTACTTC. It is translated as CSAINFAETQYF.

The chain joins TRBV29-1 to TRBJ1-5; no clear D. Germline CDR1 and CDR2: SQVTM and ANQGSEA. With 4 bases removed from V and 7 bases from J, the gap between germline ends came to 14 bases. The CDR3 extends over 13 amino acids. CDR3: CSVVPDEGQPQHF. DNA of the CDR3: TGCAGCGTTGTTCCAGACGAGGGACAGCCCCAGCATTTT.

This clonotype was detected a few times. CDR3 nucleotide sequence: TGTGCCAGCAGCGAGTCAGGGGTGGTTTATGAAAAACTGTTTTTT. Its protein product is CASSESGVVYEKLFF. V usage is TRBV6-1 and J usage is TRBJ1-4, with D maybe TRBD1 (6 bases). This CDR3 spans 15 amino acids. Germline assignment: CDR1 MNHNS and CDR2 SASEGT. Trimming stripped 6 bases from V and 6 bases from J, with 17 bases between.

This chain uses TRBV20-1 with TRBJ2-3; 13 bases match TRBD2. The ends lost 5 bases at V and 4 bases at J; junction bases unmatched: 9. Germline V gives CDR1 DFQATT, CDR2 SNEGSKA (reference sequence). CDR3 size: 16 residues. In DNA, the CDR3 is TGCAGTGCTGATTCCGGACTAGCGGGGGTGGCAGATACGCAGTATTTT. The encoded protein is CSADSGLAGVADTQYF.

The CDR3 reads CASSGASGRPRGTGELFF. The CDR3 bases are TGTGCCAGCAGCGGAGCGAGCGGGAGACCACGCGGCACCGGGGAGCTGTTTTTT. The V call is TRBV9, the J call TRBJ2-2, with 8 bases lining up with TRBD2. CDR3 size: 18 residues. Losses at the gene ends were 3 bases for V and 4 bases for J; bases not matched to a gene: 14. The germline gives CDR1 SGDLS, CDR2 YYNGEE. Looking up the rest from reference TRBV9 and TRBJ2-2 gives the full variable domain: DSGVTQTPKHLITATGQRVTLRCSPRSGDLSVYWYQQSLDQGLQFLIQYYNGEERAKGNILERFSAQQFPDLHSELNLSSLELGDSALYFCASSGASGRPRGTGELFFGEGSRLTVL.

The chain employs TRBV20-1 and TRBJ2-1; D is ambiguous. Trimming cost V 3 bases and J 0 bases, with 12 bases left between them. Germline CDR1 reads DFQATT; CDR2 reads SNEGSKA (reference sequence). This CDR3 comprises 15 residues. CDR3 residues: CSARVPRSSYNEQFF. CDR3 nucleotides: TGCAGTGCTAGGGTACCTAGAAGCTCCTACAATGAGCAGTTCTTC.

This chain joins TRBV27 and TRBJ2-7; 8 bases map to TRBD1. Trimming removed 4 bases from V and 2 bases from J; junction bases left unmatched: 7. CDR1 is MNHEY, CDR2 SMNVEV, per germline (reference sequence). This CDR3 is built from 15 residues. The CDR3 sequence is CASSSPDRGTYEQYF. The CDR3 DNA follows: TGTGCCAGCAGTTCTCCTGACAGGGGCACCTACGAGCAGTACTTC.

The V and J genes are TRBV25-1 and TRBJ2-6; D gene ambiguous. The CDR3 sequence is 14 residues long. Trimming removed 3 bases from V and 4 bases from J, with 7 bases in between. Germline lookup yields CDR1 MGHDK and CDR2 SYGVNS. The CDR3 bases are TGTGCCAGCAGTGACCTCCACGGGGCCAACGTCCTGACTTTC. Its translation: CASSDLHGANVLTF. The whole variable domain, remainder taken from reference TRBV25-1 and TRBJ2-6, is EADIYQTPRYLVIGTGKKITLECSQTMGHDKMYWYQQDPGMELHLIHYSYGVNSTEKGDLSSESTVSRIRTEHFPLTLESARPSHTSQYLCASSDLHGANVLTFGAGSRLTVL.

This clonotype was seen repeatedly, ten times or more. The chain is built from TRBV9 and TRBJ2-5, with 13 bases identical to TRBD2. V shed 0 bases, J shed 1 base, and the junction held 3 bases outside the gene matches. The CDR3 contains 17 residues. Germline V CDR1 and CDR2: SGDLS, YYNGEE. The CDR3 sequence is CASSVGLAGGPQETQYF. Written as DNA, the CDR3 is TGTGCCAGCAGCGTAGGACTAGCGGGAGGCCCCCAAGAGACCCAGTACTTC.

This clonotype was detected only a few times. This rearrangement joins TRBV5-1 to TRBJ2-7; 7 bases match TRBD1. Germline CDR1 and CDR2: SGHRS and YFSETQ. Trimming took 2 bases from V and 3 from J; bases not matched to a gene: 5. The CDR3 contains 14 residues. The CDR3 reads CASSLPTGYYEQYF. The CDR3 DNA follows: TGCGCCAGCAGCTTACCGACAGGGTACTACGAGCAGTACTTC.

This clonotype was detected only a few times. V is TRBV15 and J is TRBJ2-5; D remains ambiguous. CDR1 LNHNV and CDR2 YYDKDF come from the germline V gene (reference sequence). The CDR3 contains 11 residues. Trimming pared 1 base from V and 7 bases from J, leaving 4 bases between. This CDR3 reads CATSRVGTQYF. The CDR3 bases are TGTGCCACCAGCAGAGTGGGGACCCAGTACTTC.

Only a few counts were recorded for this clonotype. This rearrangement joins TRBV6-1 to TRBJ2-7; TRBD2 matches at 8 bases. This CDR3 is built from 14 residues. The germline gives CDR1 MNHNS, CDR2 SASEGT. Trimming at V came to 5 bases and at J to 4 bases, leaving 7 bases not matched to a gene. CDR3 bases: TGTGCCAGCAGTAGGGCGGGGGGAAGGTACGAGCAGTACTTC. Its protein product is CASSRAGGRYEQYF.